This T cell receptor (beta chain) was captured by sequencing in a study of immune cell composition in non-small cell lung cancer. Whole-study results and caveats: Tumour TCR-beta clonality was not significantly tied to smoking pack-years. TIL tumour reactivity correlated with maximal tumour-associated clone frequency in adenocarcinoma. It was not proven that tumour-reactive clones equal dominant tumour-associated clones. Top 10 clone scores and clonality were higher in squamous than adenocarcinoma.

TCRdb's table, derived via immunoSEQ multiplex PCR, lists solely in-frame clones and lacks some. The sample has roughly 4,200 clones; about 68% are singletons. Germline CDR1 is MDHEN and CDR2 is SYDVKM. V was cut by 5 bases and J by 7 bases, with 20 bases left in between. The CDR3 is 16 residues long. Of note for this clone: What it binds is unknown.

Input material: lung tumor tissue. This TCR came from a human donor with non-small cell lung cancer. The chain is built from TRBV28 and TRBJ1-4; maybe TRBD1 (5 bases). CDR3 in amino acids: CASSLPSGPGGEKLFF. The CDR3, as DNA: TGTGCCAGCAGTCTCCCGTCAGGGCCCGGGGGTGAAAAACTGTTTTTT.